The source of this TCR beta chain is a study of T-cell memory formation after mild COVID-19 (dated by TCRdb to about 2021). With regard to the full study: TCR sequence clusters from the two donors were found to be largely donor specific. T-cell clones expanding and contracting after mild COVID-19 in two donors were tracked by longitudinal TCRalpha and TCRbeta repertoire sequencing. The cohort comprised two young, previously healthy adult volunteers, one female and one male. Findings and caveats that apply to the study as a whole: Clones contracting from day 15 to 85 had balanced CD4/CD8 phenotypes, while a second wave expanding from day 15 to 37 was biased towards CD4+. Some responding clones were detected in pre-infection memory, suggesting pre-existing cross-reactive memory T cells joined the SARS-CoV-2 response. Contracting CD4+ clones were located mainly in the CM and EM memory subsets, whereas CD8+ clones were found to be enriched in EMRA. SARS-CoV-2 specificity of the second-wave clones peaking on day 37 was not confirmed. The study covered only a couple of mild cases, and larger cohorts including severe cases with pre-infection samples were considered necessary.

From the cysteine up to the phenylalanine, the CDR3 has a length of 17 residues. Kept here is only the CDR3 DNA, which spans 51 bases and is read in frame from base 1. CDR1 and CDR2, per the germline V gene (reference sequence), are MNHEY and SMNVEV. Germline trimming: 5 bases from V, 0 bases from J; junction bases outside gene matches: 10. This clonotype was found many times. Its cognate antigen has yet to be identified. No much larger clone is present one base from it, and per-base qualities are unavailable. TCRdb lists the instrument as Illumina NovaSeq 6000. TCRalpha and TCRbeta cDNA libraries were built by 5'RACE with constant-segment primers, adding sample barcodes and unique molecular identifiers. RNA was extracted from every sample with Trizol reagent. Library amplification was performed in two PCR steps, and a second sample barcode and Illumina TruSeq adapters were introduced in the second step. Sequencing of the libraries was done on an Illumina NovaSeq, producing 2 x 150 bp paired-end reads. The paper's processing steps were these. The reads were demultiplexed and collapsed into UMI-guided consensus sequences using migec v1.2.7. With mixcr v2.1.11, UMI consensuses were aligned to TRA and TRB V and J templates and assembled into clonotypes. A clonotype was counted as expanded or contracted only if both edgeR and NoisET called the change significant, with noise models trained on biological replicates. For edgeR calls, the thresholds were a false discovery rate-adjusted p below 0.01 and a log2 fold-change of 1. PCA with hierarchical clustering of max-normalized trajectories of the 1000 most abundant clonotypes was used as exploratory dynamics analysis. Each responding clone was given a CD4 or CD8 phenotype based on the CD4+ and CD8+ repertoires, which had been sequenced separately. TCRdb reanalyzed the raw reads on its own, using fastp at Q25 for trimming and MiXCR for clone calling, and kept in-frame beta chains. Identical CDR3 protein sequences are pooled into one entry, listed with their most common genes and DNA. TCRdb's processing, not the authors', yielded these V and J calls. Across this sample there are approximately 150,000 distinct CDR3 sequences, with approximately 15% seen only once. The ten largest clones take up roughly 15% of the sample.

PBMCs were isolated by Ficoll-Paque density gradient centrifugation. This TCR was recovered from an adult woman who had mild COVID-19 (a few samples of this study predate the infection). The sample titles of this study are shuffled in the database, so cell type and time point are left out; the donor was told from shared clones. The rearrangement combines TRBV27 with TRBJ2-3, with 8 bases in between that match TRBD2. Sequenced material: PBMCs or a T cell subset sorted from them (not recorded which). The DNA sequence is given as TGTGCCAGCAGTCAGGTAGCGGGACCGATTAGCACAGATACGCAGTATTTT. It specifies CASSQVAGPISTDTQYF.